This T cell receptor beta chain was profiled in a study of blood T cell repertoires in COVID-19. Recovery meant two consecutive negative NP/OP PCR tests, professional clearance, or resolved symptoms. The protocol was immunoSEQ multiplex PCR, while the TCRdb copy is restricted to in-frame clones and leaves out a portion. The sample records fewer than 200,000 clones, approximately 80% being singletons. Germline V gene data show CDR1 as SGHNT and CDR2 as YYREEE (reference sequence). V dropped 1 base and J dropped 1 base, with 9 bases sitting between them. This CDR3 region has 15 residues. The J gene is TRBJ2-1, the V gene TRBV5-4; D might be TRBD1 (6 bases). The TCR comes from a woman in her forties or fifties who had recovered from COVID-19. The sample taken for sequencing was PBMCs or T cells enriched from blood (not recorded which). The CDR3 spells CASSLWQGSYNEQFF. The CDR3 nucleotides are TGTGCCAGCAGCTTGTGGCAGGGGTCCTACAATGAGCAGTTCTTC.